Shown below are 31 T cell receptor beta chains from a single sample sequenced in a study of T-cell memory formation after mild COVID-19. MiXCR, run by TCRdb on the 5' RACE reads, gives a single entry per CDR3 protein. This sample has about 390,000 distinct CDR3 sequences, with around a fifth found just once. The specimen sequenced was PBMCs or a T cell subset sorted from them (not recorded which). The source is an adult woman who had mild COVID-19 (a few samples of this study predate the infection). Cell type and time point are not known.

This clonotype was observed a few times. Likely a read error: the CDR3 ends without its conserved phenylalanine or tryptophan. The DNA is left out, because the CDR3 cannot be placed on it with certainty; the CDR3 is given as TCRdb lists it. The V gene is TRBV9, the J gene TRBJ2-1; the DNA was not compared with TRBD2, the D call given in the table. Per germline, CDR1 SGDLS and CDR2 YYNGEE. The CDR3 contains 12 residues when both ends are counted. The CDR3 loop is CASSETSGGRPL.

This clonotype was counted ten times or more. The chain combines TRBV11-2 with TRBJ1-6, with a possible D match to TRBD1 (5 bases). With 3 bases removed from V and 5 bases from J, the gap between germline ends came to 11 bases. The CDR3 is 15 residues long. From germline, CDR1 is SGHAT and CDR2 FQNNGV. The CDR3 DNA sequence: TGTGCCAGCAGCTTCCCGCGGGGGGATAATTCACCCCTCCACTTT. This codes for CASSFPRGDNSPLHF.

A few counts support this clonotype. The chain employs TRBV29-1 and TRBJ1-1; 10 bases line up with TRBD1. CDR1 and CDR2 (germline): SQVTM, ANQGSEA. CDR3 length: 14 amino acids. The V gene end was trimmed by 6 bases and the J gene end by 1 base; junction bases not matched to a gene: 5. The CDR3 DNA is TGCAGCGTAACGGGACAGGGGACGAACACTGAAGCTTTCTTT. It encodes CSVTGQGTNTEAFF. Together with reference TRBV29-1 and TRBJ1-1, the CDR3 gives the full variable domain: SAVISQKPSRDICQRGTSLTIQCQVDSQVTMMFWYRQQPGQSLTLIATANQGSEATYESGFVIDKFPISRPNLTFSTLTVSNMSPEDSSIYLCSVTGQGTNTEAFFGQGTRLTVV.

This clonotype was observed a few times. The chain is built from TRBV12-3 or TRBV12-4 and TRBJ2-3; 8 positions agree with TRBD2. The CDR3 contains 16 residues. J lost 0 bases, V lost 2 bases, and 4 bases had no gene match. DNA of the CDR3: TGTGCCAGCAGTTTAATCGGCGGGAGGAGCACAGATACGCAGTATTTT. It encodes CASSLIGGRSTDTQYF.

CDR3 loop: CASSLVGGTGNTIYF. CDR3 DNA: TGCGCCAGCAGCTTGGTTGGGGGCACTGGAAACACCATATATTTT. This chain links TRBV5-1 with TRBJ1-3; D is perhaps TRBD1 (6 bases). CDR1 is SGHRS, CDR2 YFSETQ, per germline. The V end lost 0 bases, the J end lost 2 bases, and 9 bases lay between the germline ends. CDR3 length: 15 amino acids.

The sample holds a few counts of this clonotype. This sequence joins TRBV12-3 or TRBV12-4 and TRBJ1-5; TRBD1 might be the D (6 bases). The germline V and J ends were trimmed by 6 bases and 2 bases, with 14 bases remaining between them. This CDR3 has 15 amino acids. The CDR3 DNA reads as TGTGCCAGCAGAGTGATGGGGGGCGGCAATCAGCCCCAGCATTTT. Protein product: CASRVMGGGNQPQHF.

The chain has TRBV3-1 and TRBJ1-1; perhaps TRBD1 as D (5 bases). This CDR3 has 14 residues. V dropped 8 bases and J dropped 5 bases, with 18 bases sitting between them. The germline V gene has CDR1 LGHDT and CDR2 YNNKEL (reference sequence). CDR3 in amino acids: CASGKGAVQTEAFF. The CDR3 DNA is TGTGCCAGCGGCAAAGGGGCTGTACAGACTGAAGCTTTCTTT.

The V and J genes are TRBV7-8 and TRBJ2-7; 8 bases agree with TRBD1. The ends lost 8 bases at V and 0 bases at J; junction bases unmatched: 6. This CDR3 is 14 amino acids long. CDR1 and CDR2 (germline): SGHVS, FQNEAQ. CDR3 sequence (DNA): TGTGCCAGCGCCGACAGGGGCGGCTCCTACGAGCAGTACTTC. It specifies CASADRGGSYEQYF.

CDR3 protein: CAISEDSQGEQYF. In DNA form, the CDR3 reads TGTGCCATCAGTGAGGACAGCCAGGGAGAGCAGTACTTC. The rearrangement links TRBV10-3 to TRBJ2-7; a weak D match, TRBD1 (5 bases). V was cut by 2 bases and J by 7 bases, with 12 bases left in between. This CDR3 is 13 amino acids long. Germline V gives CDR1 ENHRY, CDR2 SYGVKD.

The gene calls are TRBV30 and TRBJ1-6; 10 bases line up with TRBD1. After removal of 4 bases from V and 0 bases from J, the junction contained 3 bases not matched to a gene. Germline loops: CDR1 GTSNPN, CDR2 SVGIG (reference sequence). This CDR3 is built from 16 residues. Written as DNA, the CDR3 is TGTGCCTGGACCCGGACAGGGGGCTCCTATAATTCACCCCTCCACTTT. Amino acids: CAWTRTGGSYNSPLHF. The variable domain in full, with the rest retrieved from reference TRBV30 and TRBJ1-6, is SQTIHQWPATLVQPVGSPLSLECTVEGTSNPNLYWYRQAAGRGLQLLFYSVGIGQISSEVPQNLSASRPQDRQFILSSKKLLLSDSGFYLCAWTRTGGSYNSPLHFGNGTRLTVT.

This clonotype was recorded once. The chain carries TRBV24-1 and TRBJ2-7; the match to TRBD1 covers 11 bases. The germline V gene has CDR1 KGHDR and CDR2 SFDVKD. V dropped 8 bases and J dropped 4; count of bases not matched to a gene: 6. This CDR3 contains 14 residues. The chain's CDR3 is CATKGQGAGYEQYF. CDR3 sequence (DNA): TGTGCCACCAAAGGACAGGGGGCTGGGTACGAGCAGTACTTC.

The chain links TRBV12-3 or TRBV12-4 to TRBJ1-1; tentatively, D is TRBD1 (6 bases). The CDR3 totals 12 residues. The V gene lost 5 bases and the J gene lost 9 bases, with 13 bases spanning the gap. CDR3 bases: TGTGCCAGCAGTCAAACAGGGCTTCAAGCTTTCTTT. Protein sequence: CASSQTGLQAFF.

This sequence joins TRBV7-3 and TRBJ2-2; D remains ambiguous. The CDR3 loop spans 12 amino acids. V shed 3 bases and J shed 6 bases, with 5 bases lying between them. Germline CDR1 reads SGHTA; CDR2 reads FQGTGA. CDR3 coding DNA: TGTGCCAGCAGCTTTCTACCCGGGGAGCTGTTTTTT. This gives the protein CASSFLPGELFF.

V gene TRBV6-2 or TRBV6-3 combines with J gene TRBJ2-7, with 7 bases lining up with TRBD2. Per the germline V gene, CDR1 is MNHEY and CDR2 is SVGEGT. The CDR3 is made up of 16 amino acids. Trimming took 7 bases from V and 5 from J; bases not matched to a gene: 17. The CDR3 coding sequence is TGTGCCAGCACAGAGTGGAGGAGCGGGACTATCAACGAGCAGTACTTC. This gives the protein CASTEWRSGTINEQYF.

This clonotype was recorded a few times. The V call is TRBV4-3, the J call TRBJ2-7, with D possibly matching TRBD2 (6 bases). The CDR3 extends over 16 amino acids. CDR1 and CDR2 (germline): LGHNA, YSLEER. V lost 5 bases, J lost 2 bases, and 19 bases lay in between. This chain's CDR3 is CASSRSLGGDAYEQYF. CDR3 bases: TGCGCCAGCAGCAGGTCTCTTGGAGGGGACGCCTACGAGCAGTACTTC.

The chain carries TRBV20-1 and TRBJ1-5; no clear D gene. The length of the CDR3 is 12 residues. V shed 2 bases and J shed 1 base, with 3 bases lying between them. CDR1 is DFQATT, CDR2 SNEGSKA, per germline (reference sequence). CDR3 in DNA: TGCAGTGCTAGAAAGAGCAATCAGCCCCAGCATTTT. It is translated as CSARKSNQPQHF.

The V call is TRBV4-2, the J call TRBJ2-7; 7 nucleotides align to TRBD2. Germline V gene lookup returns CDR1 LGHNA and CDR2 YNFKEQ. V was clipped by 2 bases and J by 9 bases; unmatched bases: 10. CDR3 length: 14 amino acids. The CDR3 DNA reads TGTGCCAGCAGCCAACGACTAGCTAGCGACGTGCAGTACTTC. Translating gives CASSQRLASDVQYF.

The chain links TRBV20-1 to TRBJ2-4, with D perhaps matching TRBD1 or TRBD2 (5 bases each). Trimming took off 3 bases at V and 0 bases at J, with 18 bases between the two ends. The CDR3 covers 17 residues. The germline gives CDR1 DFQATT, CDR2 SNEGSKA (reference sequence). The CDR3 nucleotides are TGCAGTGCTAGGTCCCTGAGGGGTGCACTAGCCAAAAACATTCAGTACTTC. As protein: CSARSLRGALAKNIQYF.

This clonotype was picked up a small number of times. The chain has TRBV7-9 and TRBJ2-3; unclear D gene. Germline loops: CDR1 SEHNR, CDR2 FQNEAQ (reference sequence). Trimming pared 3 bases from V and 4 bases from J, leaving 17 bases between. The CDR3 is made up of 16 amino acids. In DNA form, the CDR3 reads TGTGCCAGCAGCTTCAGAGTTGCCTCGGGTGCAGATACGCAGTATTTT. Translating gives CASSFRVASGADTQYF.

The chain carries TRBV12-3 or TRBV12-4 and TRBJ1-6, with D possibly being TRBD1 (5 bases). Trimming shortened V by 2 bases and J by 9 bases, and 11 bases separated the two germline ends. This CDR3 is 14 amino acids long. The CDR3 is CASSLQGGSSPLHF. DNA of the CDR3: TGTGCCAGCAGTTTACAGGGAGGCAGTTCACCCCTCCACTTT.

The V and J genes are TRBV24-1 and TRBJ2-1, with D tentatively TRBD1 or TRBD2 (5 bases each). Trimming cost V 7 bases and J 6 bases, with 6 bases left between them. The germline V gene has CDR1 KGHDR and CDR2 SFDVKD. The CDR3 spans 11 residues. The CDR3 loop reads CATRRGNEQFF. The CDR3 DNA reads TGTGCCACCAGGAGGGGCAATGAGCAGTTCTTC.

In this sample, this clonotype turned up a few times. The V gene is TRBV7-9, the J gene TRBJ2-1, with D perhaps TRBD2 (6 bases). V was clipped by 2 bases and J by 2 bases, with 10 bases between them. Germline assignment: CDR1 SEHNR and CDR2 FQNEAQ (reference sequence). The CDR3 has 15 amino acids. The CDR3 DNA reads TGTGCCAGCAGCTTAAGCGGGTGGGCCTACAATGAGCAGTTCTTC. As protein: CASSLSGWAYNEQFF.

The rearrangement links TRBV3-1 to TRBJ1-5; a possible D gene is TRBD1 (5 bases). Trimming pared 6 bases from V and 11 bases from J, leaving 23 bases between. The CDR3 has 15 amino acids. CDR1 and CDR2 from the germline V gene are LGHDT and YNNKEL (reference sequence). The CDR3: CASSATVNAGGTQHF. CDR3 sequence (DNA): TGTGCCAGCAGTGCGACAGTAAACGCCGGGGGGACCCAGCATTTT.

This chain uses TRBV5-1 with TRBJ1-2; 11 bases are a match to TRBD1. V shed 4 bases and J 6 bases; nucleotides not matched to a gene: 11. From germline, CDR1 is SGHRS and CDR2 YFSETQ. The CDR3 length is 16 residues. The CDR3 sequence is CASSPGQGALSDGYTF. CDR3 bases: TGCGCCAGCAGCCCAGGACAGGGGGCCCTTTCGGATGGCTACACCTTC.

This clonotype occurred many times. The rearrangement joins TRBV5-8 to TRBJ1-1, with TRBD1 identical over 7 bases. The V and J ends lost 3 bases and 1 base, in that order; junction bases with no gene match: 9. Germline values: CDR1 SGHTS, CDR2 YDEGEE. The CDR3 has 16 residues. CDR3 sequence: CASSSLTRTGNTEAFF. CDR3 DNA: TGTGCCAGCAGCTCTTTAACTAGGACAGGGAACACTGAAGCTTTCTTT.

The chain employs TRBV4-1 and TRBJ1-5, with a weak D call TRBD1 (5 bases). V dropped 3 bases and J dropped 0 bases, with 9 bases sitting between them. This CDR3 contains 15 residues. Germline CDR1 is MGHRA and CDR2 is YSYEKL. The CDR3 here is CASSQGVNSNQPQHF. The CDR3 DNA reads TGCGCCAGCAGCCAGGGGGTGAATAGCAATCAGCCCCAGCATTTT.

This sequence joins TRBV6-1 and TRBJ2-5, with D perhaps TRBD1 (6 bases). Trimming took 8 bases from V and 3 from J, leaving 16 bases between them. The germline gives CDR1 MNHNS, CDR2 SASEGT. The CDR3 is 14 residues long. The CDR3 here is CASPPHREEETQYF. For the CDR3, the DNA is TGTGCCAGCCCTCCTCACAGGGAAGAAGAGACCCAGTACTTC.

This chain connects TRBV2 to TRBJ1-5, with D hard to call. V was shortened by 3 bases and J by 5 bases, with 8 bases between the two germline ends. The V gene's germline CDR1 is SNHLY and CDR2 FYNNEI. The CDR3 is 13 residues long. For the CDR3, the DNA is TGTGCCAGCAGTGATAGGGTTGATCAGCCCCAGCATTTT. Protein: CASSDRVDQPQHF.

In this sample, this clonotype turned up a few times. This rearrangement joins TRBV5-1 to TRBJ2-3; 12 bases map to TRBD2. Germline CDR1 SGHRS, CDR2 YFSETQ. The V gene end was trimmed by 5 bases and the J gene end by 6 bases; junction bases not matched to a gene: 7. This CDR3 is built from 15 residues. The CDR3 spells CASSVTSGSADTQYF. CDR3 nucleotides: TGCGCCAGCAGTGTGACTAGCGGGAGTGCGGATACGCAGTATTTT.

This clonotype was detected a few times. The rearrangement uses TRBV12-3 or TRBV12-4 and TRBJ1-4; the match to TRBD1 covers 7 bases. V was clipped by 5 bases and J by 8 bases; unmatched bases: 8. This CDR3 comprises 14 residues. In nucleotides, the CDR3 is TGTGCCAGCAGTAAATTCCGGGACAGCGAAAAACTGTTTTTT. This codes for CASSKFRDSEKLFF.

This clonotype has just a few counts. The chain uses TRBV29-1 and TRBJ2-3; D remains ambiguous. The CDR3 has 13 amino acids. Deletions cut 3 bases from V and 10 bases from J, with 17 bases between. Germline lookup yields CDR1 SQVTM and CDR2 ANQGSEA. The CDR3 is CSVETGLAAAQYF. The CDR3 region has the DNA TGCAGCGTTGAGACTGGCCTTGCCGCTGCGCAGTATTTT.